This entry lists 14 T cell receptor beta chains sequenced from one sample in a study of chemoradiotherapy in HPV16-positive cancers. Only in-frame clones appear in the TCRdb table, and some are missing; sequencing was by immunoSEQ multiplex PCR. The table includes roughly 70,000 clones, around nine tenths detected once. The specimen was blood, collected from a patient who underwent chemoradiotherapy. The receptor source for this set is a human donor with HPV-associated anogenital cancer.

V gene TRBV10-3 combines with J gene TRBJ2-7; no reliable D call. The CDR3 consists of 13 residues. V lost 2 bases to trimming and J lost 1 base, with 6 bases between them. Germline values: CDR1 ENHRY, CDR2 SYGVKD. CDR3 protein: CAISEDRSYEQYF. As DNA, the CDR3 is TGTGCCATCAGTGAGGATCGATCCTACGAGCAGTACTTC.

The V call is TRBV2, the J call TRBJ2-3; 10 bases are a match to TRBD2. The CDR3 is made up of 14 amino acids. Germline-derived CDR1 and CDR2 are SNHLY and FYNNEI. V was pared by 3 bases and J by 7 bases, with 4 bases of the junction left unmatched. The CDR3 here is CASSDQREGYTQYF. In DNA, the CDR3 is TGTGCCAGCAGTGACCAGCGGGAGGGTTATACGCAGTATTTT.

The genes are TRBV4-2 and TRBJ2-3; 7 bases align to TRBD2. CDR3 length: 14 amino acids. The J segment lost 6 bases and the V segment lost 5 bases, leaving 8 bases of the junction unmatched. Germline CDR1 LGHNA, CDR2 YNFKEQ. CDR3 DNA: TGTGCCAGCAGCGAGCGGGGTGACGCCGATACGCAGTATTTT. Translation gives CASSERGDADTQYF.

The sample holds a few counts of this clone. CDR3 bases: TGTGCCAGCAGCTTGATGTCCGGGAGCAATCAGCCCCAGCATTTT. It is translated as CASSLMSGSNQPQHF. The chain links TRBV5-5 to TRBJ1-5; no clear D. The germline V and J ends were trimmed by 1 base and 1 base, with 9 bases remaining between them. From germline, CDR1 is SGHKS and CDR2 YYEKEE (reference sequence). The CDR3 runs 15 residues.

The V gene is TRBV7-6, the J gene TRBJ1-1; 7 bases match TRBD1. Trimming at V came to 1 base and at J to 1 base, leaving 0 bases not matched to a gene. Germline assignment: CDR1 SGHVS and CDR2 FNYEAQ. The CDR3 has 14 amino acids. The CDR3 coding sequence is TGTGCCAGCAGCTTAGGGACAGGGAACACTGAAGCTTTCTTT. This gives the protein CASSLGTGNTEAFF.

The J gene is TRBJ2-7, the V gene TRBV28; D unresolved. The CDR3 runs 13 residues. Per the germline V gene, CDR1 is MDHEN and CDR2 is SYDVKM. Trimming shortened V by 2 bases and J by 6 bases, and 11 bases separated the two germline ends. The CDR3, as DNA: TGTGCCAGCAGTTTAAGGGTTAGAGGCGAGCAGTACTTC. Amino acid sequence: CASSLRVRGEQYF.

J is TRBJ2-3 and V is TRBV4-1; TRBD2 matches 15 bases. Germline CDR1 and CDR2: MGHRA and YSYEKL. This CDR3 contains 16 residues. V shed 4 bases and J 4 bases; nucleotides not matched to a gene: 3. CDR3 nucleotides: TGCGCCAGCAGCCCCCGGACTAGCGGGGGGGCAGATACGCAGTATTTT. Residues: CASSPRTSGGADTQYF.

The chain carries TRBV7-9 and TRBJ1-4; D might be TRBD1 (5 bases). The CDR3 extends over 18 amino acids. Trimming took off 5 bases at V and 7 bases at J, with 26 bases between the two ends. Germline-derived CDR1 and CDR2 are SEHNR and FQNEAQ (reference sequence). In DNA form, the CDR3 reads TGTGCCAGCAGCGACGGGAATATGGGGGTGAGGCTAAGTGAAAAACTGTTTTTT. Translation gives CASSDGNMGVRLSEKLFF.

The rearrangement uses TRBV2 and TRBJ1-2; D might be TRBD1 (5 bases). The CDR3 runs 14 residues. Germline V CDR1 and CDR2: SNHLY, FYNNEI. V was clipped by 6 bases and J by 8 bases, with 19 bases between them. Here the CDR3 DNA reads TGTGCCAGCAGAAAGGGATCTCCTTGGGGCGGCTACACCTTC. This gives the protein CASRKGSPWGGYTF.

This clone has a single count. CDR3 region: CASSPQVWISNQPQHF. Here the CDR3 DNA reads TGTGCCAGCAGCCCACAGGTATGGATAAGCAATCAGCCCCAGCATTTT. The chain recombines TRBV6-9 with TRBJ1-5, with D tentatively TRBD1 (5 bases). The germline CDR1 and CDR2 sequences are MNHGY and SVAAGI. The V gene lost 6 bases and the J gene lost 1 base, with 16 bases spanning the gap. The CDR3 is made up of 16 amino acids.

The rearrangement joins TRBV6-5 to TRBJ2-1; 10 nucleotides agree with TRBD2. Germline V CDR1 and CDR2: MNHEY, SVGAGI. Trimming removed 6 bases from V and 10 bases from J; junction bases left unmatched: 12. This CDR3 spans 15 amino acids. DNA of the CDR3: TGTGCCAGCAGCAGAATAGCGGGAGGCTTGGAGGAGCAGTTCTTC. Protein product: CASSRIAGGLEEQFF.

V gene TRBV6-6 combines with J gene TRBJ2-7; D gene ambiguous. Germline CDR1 MNHNY, CDR2 SVGAGI (reference sequence). The V and J ends lost 6 bases and 3 bases respectively, with 3 bases between them. The CDR3 is made up of 10 amino acids. The CDR3 DNA reads as TGTGCCAGCAGGGACTACGAGCAGTACTTC. Translating it yields CASRDYEQYF.

V and J are TRBV14 and TRBJ2-1, with 9 bases identical to TRBD2. CDR3 length equals 17 residues. The ends lost 6 bases at V and 4 bases at J; junction bases unmatched: 13. Germline CDR1 reads SGHDN; CDR2 reads FVKESK. The DNA of the CDR3 is TGTGCCAGCAGTCTTAATAGCGGGAGTCTGGTATACAATGAGCAGTTCTTC. Amino acid sequence: CASSLNSGSLVYNEQFF.

V is TRBV9 and J is TRBJ1-1; tentatively, D is TRBD1 (6 bases). Trimming removed 3 bases from V and 3 bases from J, with 18 bases in between. CDR1 and CDR2 (germline): SGDLS, YYNGEE. The CDR3 runs 16 residues. Here the CDR3 DNA reads TGTGCCAGCAGCGCCCCCGCAGGGGTTTTCGACACTGAAGCTTTCTTT. It codes for CASSAPAGVFDTEAFF.